This is a list of T cell receptor beta chains from one sample in a study of cytomegalovirus exposure and HLA in healthy donors. Here immunoSEQ multiplex PCR was the method, and the copy in TCRdb shows in-frame clones only, minus some. The table records over 150,000 clones, approximately 80% of them present only once. The sequenced sample consisted of PBMCs. Receptors originate from a male donor in good health and CMV-seronegative. CDR3s leave out the opening cysteine and the closing phenylalanine or tryptophan.

j_gene | v_gene | len | CDR3aa
TRBJ2-2 | TRBV29-1 | 10 | SVWQGAGELF
TRBJ2-7 | TRBV28 | 10 | ASSFLSYEQY
TRBJ2-7 | TRBV9 | 13 | ASSVGSRLGYEQY
TRBJ1-1 | TRBV4-3 | 13 | ASSLHDSTGTEAF
TRBJ2-1 | TRBV6-1 | 12 | ASSEQGPYNEQF
TRBJ2-5 | TRBV29-1 | 15 | SVEARVRQPYQETQY
TRBJ1-3 | TRBV5-1 | 13 | ASSPGTASGNTIY
TRBJ1-2 | TRBV2 | 15 | ASSESPDPRESYGYT
TRBJ1-4 | TRBV11-3 | 13 | ASSLKWLTNEKLF
TRBJ2-3 | TRBV9 | 12 | ASSVAVAGDTQY
TRBJ2-2 | TRBV7-6 | 15 | ASSPPKREGRGGELF
TRBJ2-3 | TRBV4-3 | 16 | ASSQETSGGQSTDTQY
TRBJ2-2 | TRBV6-4 | 11 | ASSAGFTGELF
TRBJ2-1 | TRBV27 | 16 | ASSLLYWRQGALDEQF
TRBJ2-6 | TRBV30 | 12 | AWSRPSGANVLT
TRBJ2-1 | TRBV30 | 14 | AWSVSSGPSRNEQF
TRBJ1-1 | TRBV18 | 13 | ASSQMAGGITEAF
TRBJ2-2 | TRBV19 | 12 | ASSAGGVTGELF
TRBJ2-3 | TRBV14 | 15 | ASSPGQRGISTDTQY
TRBJ1-4 | TRBV28 | 11 | ASSGATNEKLF
TRBJ2-5 | TRBV7-2 | 13 | ASSALLALQTTQY
TRBJ2-1 | TRBV7-2 | 13 | ASRRLAGGRNEQF
TRBJ2-7 | TRBV10-1 | 13 | ASSGLAGAVYEQY